The 22 T cell receptor beta chains below come from one sample, sequenced in a study of CD8 T cells in ankylosing spondylitis. TCRdb analysed the 5' RACE reads with MiXCR anew, one entry per CDR3 protein. The sample has approximately 150,000 distinct CDR3 sequences, around 8.9% seen once. What was sequenced was blood, either unsorted or a sorted T cell fraction (not recorded which). These receptors originate from a female donor with ankylosing spondylitis or in good health (not recorded which).

This clonotype appeared a few times. The chain combines TRBV7-9 with TRBJ2-2; D is perhaps TRBD2 (6 bases). The CDR3 spans 14 residues. Trimming stripped 4 bases from V and 5 bases from J, with 11 bases between. CDR1 and CDR2 from the germline V gene are SEHNR and FQNEAQ (reference sequence). The CDR3 nucleotides read TGTGCCAGCAGCTCGTTTCTAGCGACCGGGGAGCTGTTTTTT. The encoded protein is CASSSFLATGELFF.

The rearrangement uses TRBV19 and TRBJ2-1, with D unresolved. CDR1 and CDR2 (germline): LNHDA, SQIVND (reference sequence). The CDR3 runs to 15 residues. The germline V and J ends were trimmed by 5 bases and 3 bases, with 14 bases remaining between them. Written as DNA, the CDR3 is TGTGCCAGTAGTGCTGGCCAGCCGGGCTACAATGAGCAGTTCTTC. Its protein product is CASSAGQPGYNEQFF.

This clonotype has a count of ten or more. This sequence joins TRBV12-5 and TRBJ2-5, with 13 bases that match TRBD2. The germline V gene encodes CDR1 LGHNT and CDR2 FRNRAP. The CDR3 runs 14 residues. With 6 bases clipped from V and 5 bases from J, the junction kept 3 bases outside the gene matches. The CDR3 DNA follows: TGTGCTAGTGGGATGACTAGCGGGAGGGAGACCCAGTACTTC. Protein: CASGMTSGRETQYF.

Only a few counts were recorded for this clonotype. The rearrangement joins TRBV4-3 to TRBJ2-2; a weak D match, TRBD2 (7 bases). Per germline, CDR1 LGHNA and CDR2 YSLEER. Trimming stripped 3 bases from V and 8 bases from J, with 13 bases between. The length of the CDR3 is 14 residues. This CDR3 is CASSHKRGGGELFF. Here the CDR3 DNA reads TGCGCCAGCAGCCACAAGAGGGGGGGTGGGGAGCTGTTTTTT.

V gene TRBV10-2 combines with J gene TRBJ2-1, with D hard to call. CDR1 is WSHSY, CDR2 SAAADI, per germline. This CDR3 is built from 13 residues. V was shortened by 7 bases and J by 2 bases, with 9 bases between the two germline ends. The CDR3 bases are TGCGCCAGCATTCGAAACACCTACAATGAGCAGTTCTTC. It codes for CASIRNTYNEQFF.

The chain has TRBV20-1 and TRBJ2-2; 12 nucleotides match TRBD2. With V trimmed by 2 bases and J by 6 bases, 7 bases remained unmatched. The CDR3 contains 16 residues. Germline V CDR1 and CDR2: DFQATT, SNEGSKA (reference sequence). The CDR3 reads CSARRQTSGSAGELFF. CDR3 DNA sequence: TGCAGTGCTAGAAGACAGACTAGCGGGAGCGCCGGGGAGCTGTTTTTT.

This clonotype came up a few times. The chain couples TRBV25-1 to TRBJ2-1; the match to TRBD2 covers 7 bases. With 0 bases clipped from V and 7 bases from J, the junction kept 12 bases outside the gene matches. This CDR3 contains 17 residues. Germline V gene lookup returns CDR1 MGHDK and CDR2 SYGVNS. CDR3 coding DNA: TGTGCCAGCAGTGAATATTTTGAGCCGACTAGCATGAATGAGCAGTTCTTC. Its translation: CASSEYFEPTSMNEQFF.

This clonotype showed up many times. The V call is TRBV12-5, the J call TRBJ2-2, with 11 bases that match TRBD2. The junction had 8 bases not matched to a gene; V was cut back by 1 base and J by 7 bases. Germline CDR1 is LGHNT and CDR2 is FRNRAP. This CDR3 contains 17 residues. CDR3 in amino acids: CASGLDLTSGRVGELFF. The CDR3 region has the DNA TGTGCTAGTGGTTTGGATCTAACTAGCGGGAGAGTCGGGGAGCTGTTTTTT.

This clonotype appeared a few times. This rearrangement joins TRBV12-3 or TRBV12-4 to TRBJ1-1; D unresolved. This CDR3 has 13 residues. Deletions cut 7 bases from V and 6 bases from J, with 15 bases between. In DNA form, the CDR3 reads TGTGCCAGCACCCTTATTCAGACGGCTGAAGCTTTCTTT. The encoded protein is CASTLIQTAEAFF.

This chain links TRBV7-8 with TRBJ1-2; D is uncertain. V lost 1 base and J lost 3, with 9 bases in between. Germline CDR1 reads SGHVS; CDR2 reads FQNEAQ. The CDR3 spans 14 residues. This chain's CDR3 is CASSLDDTYYGYTF. Written as DNA, the CDR3 is TGTGCCAGCAGCTTAGACGACACTTACTATGGCTACACCTTC.

Only a few counts were recorded for this clonotype. This rearrangement joins TRBV15 to TRBJ2-5; 14 bases fit TRBD2. V was clipped by 1 base and J by 4 bases; unmatched bases: 5. This CDR3 comprises 17 residues. Germline values: CDR1 LNHNV, CDR2 YYDKDF (reference sequence). CDR3 nucleotide sequence: TGTGCCACCAGCAGAGCACTGGGACTAGCGGGAGTAGAGACCCAGTACTTC. Protein product: CATSRALGLAGVETQYF.

This clonotype appeared many times. The J gene is TRBJ1-2, the V gene TRBV12-3 or TRBV12-4; a possible D gene is TRBD1 (6 bases). V dropped 5 bases and J dropped 4 bases, with 11 bases sitting between them. The CDR3 consists of 13 residues. The CDR3 loop reads CASSPQGRYGYTF. Written as DNA, the CDR3 is TGTGCCAGCAGTCCGCAGGGGCGCTATGGCTACACCTTC.

The chain employs TRBV7-9 and TRBJ2-2; D unclear. Germline V CDR1 and CDR2: SEHNR, FQNEAQ (reference sequence). This CDR3 region has 13 residues. Trimming left V 7 bases short and J 0 bases short, with 6 bases between. In nucleotides, the CDR3 is TGTGCCAGCATTACGCCGAACACCGGGGAGCTGTTTTTT. It codes for CASITPNTGELFF.

This clonotype has only a few counts. The chain carries TRBV4-3 and TRBJ1-6; 7 bases map to TRBD1. In germline, CDR1 is LGHNA, CDR2 YSLEER. The CDR3 covers 15 residues. J lost 7 bases, V lost 2 bases, and 5 bases had no gene match. The CDR3 DNA reads as TGCGCCAGCAGCCAAACGCAGGGGGTAAATTCACCCCTCCACTTT. Its protein is CASSQTQGVNSPLHF.

This clonotype was seen a few times. V usage is TRBV12-3 or TRBV12-4 and J usage is TRBJ2-7; the D gene is possibly TRBD1 (6 bases). V was cut by 4 bases and J by 7 bases, with 17 bases left in between. This CDR3 contains 14 residues. The CDR3, as DNA: TGTGCCAGCAGTTCGGGACATAGGGGTGATGAGCAGTACTTC. Translated: CASSSGHRGDEQYF.

This clonotype was counted only a few times. The chain employs TRBV5-5 and TRBJ2-3; D is perhaps TRBD2 (6 bases). The CDR3 is 15 residues long. Trimming pared 3 bases from V and 0 bases from J, leaving 11 bases between. Germline V gene data show CDR1 as SGHKS and CDR2 as YYEKEE (reference sequence). CDR3 in amino acids: CASSSRLVSTDTQYF. In DNA, the CDR3 is TGTGCCAGCAGCTCGCGACTAGTCAGCACAGATACGCAGTATTTT.

This clonotype was observed many times. The chain is built from TRBV29-1 and TRBJ2-7, with TRBD1 as a possible D gene (6 bases). The germline V gene has CDR1 SQVTM and CDR2 ANQGSEA. V was shortened by 0 bases and J by 4 bases, with 13 bases between the two germline ends. This CDR3 spans 14 amino acids. The CDR3 DNA follows: TGCAGCGTTGAAGATCAGAAAGGGGGATACGAGCAGTACTTC. It translates to CSVEDQKGGYEQYF.

This clonotype has a handful of counts. This sequence joins TRBV20-1 and TRBJ2-7; D ambiguous. The CDR3 runs 12 residues. V was trimmed by 6 bases and J by 2 bases, leaving 11 bases between them. The germline V gene encodes CDR1 DFQATT and CDR2 SNEGSKA (reference sequence). CDR3 region: CSARPETYEQYF. The CDR3, as DNA: TGCAGTGCGCGGCCCGAAACCTACGAGCAGTACTTC.

For this clonotype: A junction end diverges from the germline sequence, so it may reflect a read error. The chain carries TRBV4-1 and TRBJ2-1; the D gene is possibly TRBD2 (5 bases). Per germline, CDR1 MGHRA and CDR2 YSYEKL. The CDR3 totals 13 residues. The DNA for the CDR3 is TGCGCCAGCAGCTTTCTTGACTACGATGAGCAGTTCTTC. As protein: CASSFLDYDEQFF.

The chain combines TRBV5-5 with TRBJ2-7, with 9 bases that match TRBD1. J was trimmed by 1 base and V by 0 bases; bases with no gene match: 5. The germline V gene has CDR1 SGHKS and CDR2 YYEKEE (reference sequence). This CDR3 region has 16 residues. DNA of the CDR3: TGTGCCAGCAGCTTGGGGACAGGGGTTGAGTCCTACGAGCAGTACTTC. Protein sequence: CASSLGTGVESYEQYF.

This clonotype has more than one count but fewer than ten. The J gene is TRBJ2-3, the V gene TRBV7-6; a possible D gene is TRBD2 (5 bases). The CDR3 consists of 15 residues. The V gene's germline CDR1 is SGHVS and CDR2 FNYEAQ. V shed 2 bases and J shed 7 bases, with 16 bases lying between them. This CDR3 is CASSLSPSRSNTQYF. The CDR3 coding sequence is TGTGCCAGCAGCTTATCCCCTAGCCGGTCGAATACGCAGTATTTT.

This clonotype has only a few counts. The chain combines TRBV21-1 with TRBJ2-7; whether TRBD2, the table's D call, matches the DNA was not checked. TRBV21-1 is labeled a pseudogene. This CDR3 region has 17 residues. CDR3 sequence: CASSDPLGGPGSYEQYF. The DNA for the CDR3 is TGTGCCAGCTCCGACCCTCTTGGAGGCCCCGGCTCCTACGAGCAGTACTTC.